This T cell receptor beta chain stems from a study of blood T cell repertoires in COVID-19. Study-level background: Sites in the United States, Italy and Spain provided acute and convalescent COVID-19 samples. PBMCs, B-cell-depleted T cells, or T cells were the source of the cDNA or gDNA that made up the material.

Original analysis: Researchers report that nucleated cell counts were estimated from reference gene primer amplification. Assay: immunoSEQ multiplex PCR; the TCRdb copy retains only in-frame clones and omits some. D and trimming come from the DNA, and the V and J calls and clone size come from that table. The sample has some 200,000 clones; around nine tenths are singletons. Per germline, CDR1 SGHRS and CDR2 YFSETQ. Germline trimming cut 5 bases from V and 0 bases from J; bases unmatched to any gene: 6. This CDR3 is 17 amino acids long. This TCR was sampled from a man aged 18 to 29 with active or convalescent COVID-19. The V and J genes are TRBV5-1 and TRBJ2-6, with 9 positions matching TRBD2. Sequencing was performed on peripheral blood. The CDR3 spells CASRGGTSLSGANVLTF. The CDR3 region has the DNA TGCGCCAGCAGAGGTGGGACTAGCCTCTCTGGGGCCAACGTCCTGACTTTC.